Shown below are 18 T cell receptor beta chains from a single sample sequenced in a study of cytomegalovirus exposure and HLA in healthy donors. The PCR had 60 Vbeta and 13 Jbeta primers. Some clones are missing from TCRdb's copy, which holds only in-frame ones; the method was immunoSEQ multiplex PCR. Of some 150,000 clones in the sample, approximately 77% are singletons; the top ten hold about 1.6%. Sequencing was done on a sample of PBMCs. The receptors stem from a male donor in good health and CMV-seronegative.

The chain couples TRBV28 to TRBJ1-4; D is possibly TRBD1 (6 bases). The CDR3 is made up of 16 amino acids. The germline V and J ends were trimmed by 5 bases and 7 bases, with 20 bases remaining between them. Germline CDR1 reads MDHEN; CDR2 reads SYDVKM. Here the CDR3 reads CASSLPGTGFSEKLFF. The CDR3 bases are TGTGCCAGCAGTCTACCCGGAACAGGGTTTTCTGAAAAACTGTTTTTT.

The gene calls are TRBV7-3 and TRBJ2-1, with 7 bases identical to TRBD1. The germline CDR1 and CDR2 sequences are SGHTA and FQGTGA. The V segment lost 5 bases and the J segment 8 bases; nucleotides outside the gene matches: 9. The CDR3 totals 14 residues. In DNA form, the CDR3 reads TGTGCCAGCAGCCCAATTACCGACAGGGATGAGCAGTTCTTC. It is translated as CASSPITDRDEQFF.

This chain's CDR3 is CASSQGVRTDTQYF. Written as DNA, the CDR3 is TGTGCCAGCAGCCAGGGGGTTCGCACAGATACGCAGTATTTT. V usage is TRBV7-6 and J usage is TRBJ2-3; 7 bases are shared with TRBD1. CDR1 is SGHVS, CDR2 FNYEAQ, per germline. The V segment lost 5 bases and the J segment 1 base; nucleotides outside the gene matches: 3. The CDR3 runs 14 residues.

The rearrangement links TRBV27 to TRBJ2-2; D is unclear. In germline, CDR1 is MNHEY, CDR2 SMNVEV (reference sequence). V lost 5 bases, J lost 0 bases, and 16 bases lay in between. The CDR3 runs to 17 residues. The CDR3 sequence: CASSLRVSTTNTGELFF. The CDR3 nucleotides are TGTGCCAGCAGTCTCCGGGTCTCTACGACGAACACCGGGGAGCTGTTTTTT.

This clone was seen only a few times. V is TRBV5-1 and J is TRBJ2-7, with a tentative D call TRBD1 (6 bases). With 0 bases removed from V and 6 bases from J, the gap between germline ends came to 13 bases. The CDR3 has 14 residues. Germline V gene sequence: CDR1 SGHRS, CDR2 YFSETQ. CDR3 sequence reads: CASSLGVTGLEQYF. Written as DNA, the CDR3 is TGCGCCAGCAGCTTGGGAGTGACAGGACTCGAGCAGTACTTC.

The V gene is TRBV10-2, the J gene TRBJ2-1; D not resolved. The CDR3 runs to 17 residues. Trimming took 0 bases from V and 4 from J, leaving 16 bases between them. Germline V gives CDR1 WSHSY, CDR2 SAAADI. Here the CDR3 DNA reads TGCGCCAGCAGTGAGTCAATGAGGAATAACTTGTACAATGAGCAGTTCTTC. It specifies CASSESMRNNLYNEQFF.

The chain is built from TRBV18 and TRBJ1-5, with D tentatively TRBD1 (5 bases). The CDR3 loop spans 16 amino acids. The V gene lost 5 bases and the J gene lost 0 bases, with 14 bases spanning the gap. CDR1 and CDR2 from the germline V gene are KGHSH and LQKENI. The CDR3 coding sequence is TGTGCCAGCTCAGAAAGGGGAACGTATAGCAATCAGCCCCAGCATTTT. Protein product: CASSERGTYSNQPQHF.

The J gene is TRBJ2-6, the V gene TRBV29-1; D unresolved. Germline-derived CDR1 and CDR2 are SQVTM and ANQGSEA. The V and J ends lost 3 bases and 1 base respectively, with 7 bases between them. CDR3 length: 14 residues. The CDR3: CSVETPSGANVLTF. The CDR3 nucleotides are TGCAGCGTTGAGACACCGTCTGGGGCCAACGTCCTGACTTTC.

The sample holds one count of this clone. The chain couples TRBV19 to TRBJ2-1; TRBD1 aligns across 8 bases. CDR3 length: 14 residues. Per the germline V gene, CDR1 is LNHDA and CDR2 is SQIVND (reference sequence). V shed 2 bases, J shed 6 bases, and the junction held 3 bases outside the gene matches. CDR3 loop: CASSIQGAVNEQFF. In DNA form, the CDR3 reads TGTGCCAGTAGTATACAGGGGGCGGTCAATGAGCAGTTCTTC.

V is TRBV9 and J is TRBJ1-1; D may be TRBD1 (5 bases). The germline V gene has CDR1 SGDLS and CDR2 YYNGEE. The CDR3 spans 15 residues. V gave up 0 bases and J gave up 0 bases, with 9 bases separating them. The CDR3 sequence: CASSVGPGMNTEAFF. CDR3 in DNA: TGTGCCAGCAGCGTAGGACCAGGGATGAACACTGAAGCTTTCTTT.

The J gene is TRBJ1-4, the V gene TRBV4-2; the D is unclear. CDR1 and CDR2 (germline): LGHNA, YNFKEQ. Trimming removed 0 bases from V and 0 bases from J, with 8 bases in between. There are 16 residues in the CDR3. CDR3 amino acids: CASSQDQQTTNEKLFF. The CDR3 bases are TGTGCCAGCAGCCAAGATCAACAGACAACTAATGAAAAACTGTTTTTT.

This chain links TRBV5-1 with TRBJ2-5, with 7 bases fitting TRBD2. Germline V lookup: CDR1 SGHRS, CDR2 YFSETQ. CDR3 size: 19 residues. With 0 bases clipped from V and 1 base from J, the junction kept 15 bases outside the gene matches. CDR3: CASSLVPPSLAKIQETQYF. The DNA for the CDR3 is TGCGCCAGCAGCTTGGTCCCCCCGTCACTAGCGAAGATCCAAGAGACCCAGTACTTC.

The rearrangement uses TRBV2 and TRBJ1-1, with 10 bases lining up with TRBD1. Trimming at V came to 3 bases and at J to 4 bases, leaving 2 bases not matched to a gene. This CDR3 has 14 amino acids. CDR1 is SNHLY and CDR2 is FYNNEI in the germline V gene. CDR3 loop: CASSEGQGPTEAFF. For the CDR3, the DNA is TGTGCCAGCAGTGAGGGACAGGGGCCCACTGAAGCTTTCTTT.

Written as DNA, the CDR3 is TGTGCCATCACCCCCGGGACTCCCCCGGGGGAGCAGTACTTC. Amino acids: CAITPGTPPGEQYF. The chain uses TRBV10-3 and TRBJ2-7; TRBD2 might be the D (6 bases). V lost 7 bases, J lost 7 bases, and 20 bases lay in between. The CDR3 has 14 residues. Germline V gene lookup returns CDR1 ENHRY and CDR2 SYGVKD.

The chain links TRBV7-2 to TRBJ1-1, with 11 positions matching TRBD1. The J segment lost 5 bases and the V segment lost 5 bases, leaving 4 bases of the junction unmatched. The CDR3 sequence is 14 residues long. Germline assignment: CDR1 SGHTA and CDR2 FQGNSA. CDR3 nucleotide sequence: TGTGCCAGCAGCCAGGGACAGGGGGGGACTGAAGCTTTCTTT. Its protein product is CASSQGQGGTEAFF.

The chain joins TRBV11-3 to TRBJ2-2, with TRBD2 as a possible D gene (5 bases). Germline CDR1 is SGHNT and CDR2 is YENEEA. CDR3 length: 15 amino acids. Trimming left V 1 base short and J 0 bases short, with 6 bases between. The CDR3 is CASSLAGTNTGELFF. The CDR3 DNA is TGTGCCAGCAGCTTAGCGGGGACGAACACCGGGGAGCTGTTTTTT.

The chain is built from TRBV19 and TRBJ2-3, with TRBD2 identical over 9 bases. Germline loops: CDR1 LNHDA, CDR2 SQIVND (reference sequence). The CDR3 loop spans 16 amino acids. The ends lost 6 bases at V and 5 bases at J; junction bases unmatched: 12. CDR3 sequence: CASRLRGRGGGDTQYF. The DNA for the CDR3 is TGTGCCAGTAGGCTCAGAGGGCGGGGGGGCGGAGATACGCAGTATTTT.

Notes on this clone: Distinct nucleotide sequences in the sample also encode this CDR3. The chain joins TRBV9 to TRBJ2-1; a possible D gene is TRBD1 (6 bases). Germline V gene lookup returns CDR1 SGDLS and CDR2 YYNGEE. V dropped 0 bases and J dropped 1 base, with 8 bases sitting between them. The CDR3 contains 15 residues. CDR3 amino acids: CASSVAGTSYNEQFF. The CDR3 DNA follows: TGTGCCAGCAGCGTAGCTGGGACATCCTACAATGAGCAGTTCTTC.